Listed below are T cell receptor beta chains from one sample, sequenced in a study of CD8+ T cells in alopecia areata. The assay was immunoSEQ multiplex PCR, and TCRdb's table has in-frame clones only and misses some. The sample holds about 190,000 clones; approximately 61% are singletons and the top ten take 0.95% to 1.1%. This specimen consisted of CD4+ T cells sorted from blood, obtained at week 24, from a patient treated with tofacitinib. Receptor source: a human donor with alopecia areata. The CDR3 runs from the conserved cysteine through the conserved F or W. Fields, in order: V gene, J gene, D gene, clone size, CDR3 DNA, CDR3 protein. A D gene is named only where the DNA matches it firmly. Expanded clones get a size class; other rows say once, few or many, or leave the size out.

TRBV13,TRBJ1-3,.,.,TGTGCCAGCAGCTTAGTGTCGGGAAACACCATATATTTT,CASSLVSGNTIYF
TRBV30,TRBJ2-5,.,.,TGTGCCTGGAGCGGCGGGCAGATGAAGACCCAGTACTTC,CAWSGGQMKTQYF
TRBV4-1,TRBJ2-2,TRBD1,.,TGCGCCAGCAGCCAAGCGGGACAGGGGTCCGGGGAGCTGTTTTTT,CASSQAGQGSGELFF
TRBV29-1,TRBJ1-1,.,.,TGCAGCGGACAGAAACTCATGAACACTGAAGCTTTCTTT,CSGQKLMNTEAFF
TRBV30,TRBJ2-1,TRBD2,.,TGTGCCTGGAGTATTCCCGGACTAGCATTCTACAATGAGCAGTTCTTC,CAWSIPGLAFYNEQFF
TRBV7-9,TRBJ2-5,.,.,TGTGCCAGCAGCTTAGGGGTCGAGACCCAGTACTTC,CASSLGVETQYF
TRBV29-1,TRBJ2-3,TRBD2,.,TGCAGCGTTTACGGGGGGTTCACAGATACGCAGTATTTT,CSVYGGFTDTQYF
TRBV30,TRBJ1-1,.,.,TGTGCCTGGAGTCCTAAGGCCACTGAAGCTTTCTTT,CAWSPKATEAFF
TRBV13,TRBJ2-3,TRBD2,.,TGTGCCAGCAGCCCCCTTCGGGGGGAAGATACGCAGTATTTT,CASSPLRGEDTQYF
TRBV29-1,TRBJ1-5,.,.,TGCAGCGTTGAGGAAGGCAATCAGCCCCAGCATTTT,CSVEEGNQPQHF
TRBV29-1,TRBJ2-3,.,.,TGCAGCGTTGCGAACACAGATACGCAGTATTTT,CSVANTDTQYF
TRBV25-1,TRBJ1-2,.,.,TGTGCCAGCAGTGGGCCCCGCCGAGTGGGGGGCTACACCTTC,CASSGPRRVGGYTF
TRBV29-1,TRBJ1-5,TRBD1,once,TGCAGCGTTCATGTCAGACAGGGCCTTAGCAATCAGCCCCAGCATTTT,CSVHVRQGLSNQPQHF
TRBV23-1,TRBJ2-7,.,few,TGCGCCAGCAGTCGGCCGGGACCCCAAAGGCGCGAGCAGTACTTC,CASSRPGPQRREQYF
TRBV29-1,TRBJ1-2,.,.,TGCAGCGTACAACAGGGTGCCTATGGCTACACCTTC,CSVQQGAYGYTF
TRBV29-1,TRBJ1-1,.,.,TGCAGCGTTGGACTCCCCCAAGGGGTGTACACTGAAGCTTTCTTT,CSVGLPQGVYTEAFF
TRBV29-1,TRBJ2-6,.,.,TGCAGCGTTCTAGGCGCTACTTCTGGGGCCAACGTCCCGACTTTC,CSVLGATSGANVPTF
TRBV29-1,TRBJ1-1,.,.,TGCAGCGTTGAGGGCTATTTCTTT,CSVEGYFF
TRBV15,TRBJ2-1,TRBD1,.,TGTGCCACCAGCAGAGATCTCCGGACAGGGACCTACAATGAGCAGTTCTTC,CATSRDLRTGTYNEQFF
TRBV29-1,TRBJ2-3,.,.,TGCAGCGTTGAGAGGGGCCCAAGCACAGATACGCAGTATTTT,CSVERGPSTDTQYF
TRBV9,TRBJ1-1,.,.,TGTGCCAGCAGCCCCACCGGAGAAGGTACTGAAGCTTTCTTT,CASSPTGEGTEAFF
TRBV29-1,TRBJ1-1,.,.,TGCAGCGGCGCACAGGGTTTAACTGAAGCTTTCTTT,CSGAQGLTEAFF
TRBV5-6,TRBJ2-1,.,.,TGTGCCAGCAGCCCCACAGGGAGAGCCTCTTCCTTCTTC,CASSPTGRASSFF
TRBV29-1,TRBJ2-7,TRBD2,.,TGCAGCGCCCGGCCTAGCGGCGCAAGGTACGAGCAGTACTTC,CSARPSGARYEQYF
TRBV30,TRBJ2-7,.,.,TGTGCCTGGTCTAGAACAGGAAGATCCTACGAGCAGTACTTC,CAWSRTGRSYEQYF
TRBV29-1,TRBJ1-2,TRBD1,.,TGCAGCGCTATGACAGGGGTAGGCTATGGCTACACCTTC,CSAMTGVGYGYTF
TRBV30,TRBJ1-1,TRBD1,few,TGTGCCGAGCGGCAGGGGGCCTGGACTGAAGCTTTCTTT,CAERQGAWTEAFF
TRBV6-5,TRBJ1-1,TRBD1,.,TGTGCCAGCAGTTACGGACAGGGCTTCACTGAAGCTTTCTTT,CASSYGQGFTEAFF
TRBV7-2,TRBJ2-3,TRBD2,few,TGTGCCAGCACCCCCCGACTAGCGGGGGCGGGGGATACGCAGTATTTT,CASTPRLAGAGDTQYF
TRBV7-8,TRBJ1-4,TRBD1,few,TGTGCCAGCAGCCCAGGGGGCGGCTTTGAAAAACTGTTTTTT,CASSPGGGFEKLFF
TRBV29-1,TRBJ1-2,.,.,TGCAGCGTTGAAGTCACCCGCTATGGCTACACCTTC,CSVEVTRYGYTF
TRBV29-1,TRBJ2-3,.,few,TGCAGCGCCTGGGGGGGGCAGGGCACAGATACGCAGTATTTT,CSAWGGQGTDTQYF
TRBV7-2,TRBJ2-3,.,.,TGTGCCAGCAGCCTCTCGATGGATACGCAGTATTTT,CASSLSMDTQYF
TRBV19,TRBJ2-4,.,.,TGTGCCAGTAGTATGAGGGCCCCTGGTAGAATTCAGTACTTC,CASSMRAPGRIQYF
TRBV7-2,TRBJ2-2,.,few,TGTGCCAGCAGCTTAGCGCAGGGCAACACCGGGGAGCTGTTTTTT,CASSLAQGNTGELFF
TRBV5-1,TRBJ2-1,TRBD2,.,TGCGCCAGCAGCCCCGCTAGCGGGGCAAGCAACAATGAGCAGTTCTTC,CASSPASGASNNEQFF
TRBV5-1,TRBJ2-7,TRBD1,.,TGCGCCAGCAGCCTGACCGGGACAGGGGAAGAGAGGCAGTACTTC,CASSLTGTGEERQYF
TRBV6-1,TRBJ1-6,.,.,TGTGCCATCCAATCGGGAATTTGGAATTCACCCCTCCACTTT,CAIQSGIWNSPLHF
TRBV29-1,TRBJ1-5,.,few,TGCAGCGTCGGCGGACTGAGTCCGGATCAGCCCCAGCATTTT,CSVGGLSPDQPQHF
TRBV7-2,TRBJ2-3,.,few,TGTGCCAGCAGCTTAGGACCCACAGATACGCAGTATTTT,CASSLGPTDTQYF
TRBV6-6,TRBJ1-1,TRBD1,.,TGTGCCAGCAGTTTCCAGGGGGACACTGAAGCTTTCTTT,CASSFQGDTEAFF
TRBV30,TRBJ2-1,.,.,TGTGCCTGGAGACAGGCGGGTGAGCAGTTCTTC,CAWRQAGEQFF
TRBV18,TRBJ2-1,.,.,TGTGCCAGCTCGCAATCGGGACACGTCGTCAATGAGCAGTTCTTC,CASSQSGHVVNEQFF
TRBV11-3,TRBJ1-1,.,.,TGTGCCAGCAGCTTAGGACAGGCGAACACTGAAGCTTTCTTT,CASSLGQANTEAFF
TRBV29-1,TRBJ2-7,.,.,TGCAGCGTTGAAGTTCCCCCAAGGAACGAGCAGTACTTC,CSVEVPPRNEQYF
TRBV5-6,TRBJ1-2,.,.,TGTGCCAGCAGCTTGAACGGGAAGGGCTACACCTTC,CASSLNGKGYTF
TRBV29-1,TRBJ1-1,.,.,TGCAGCGTTGAATACTCAGGGGCGAACACTGAAGCTTTCTTT,CSVEYSGANTEAFF
TRBV2,TRBJ2-2,TRBD1,.,TGTGCTAGCAGTTTACAGGGGCCGAACACCGGGGAGCTGTTTTTT,CASSLQGPNTGELFF
TRBV29-1,TRBJ1-1,.,.,TGCAGCGCTACCAGAACTGAAGCTTTCTTT,CSATRTEAFF
TRBV5-4,TRBJ1-2,TRBD1,.,TGTGCCAGCAGCCAATCGGGACAGCAGAACTATGGCTACACCTTC,CASSQSGQQNYGYTF
TRBV30,TRBJ1-2,.,.,TGTGCCTGGAGTGTACTCCGCAGGATAACTTATGGCTACACCTTC,CAWSVLRRITYGYTF